This TCR beta chain appears in the sequencing data of a study of blood T cell repertoires in COVID-19. About the study: Acute-phase and convalescent COVID-19 samples originated in the United States, Italy and Spain. From T cells, B-cell-depleted T cells, or PBMCs came the material, which was cDNA or gDNA.

Per the authors' pipeline: For nucleated cells, counts were estimated from reference gene primer amplification. Sequencing used immunoSEQ multiplex PCR; TCRdb keeps in-frame clones, though not all of them. For V, J and clone size, that table is used; D and trimming come from the DNA. The sample contains more than 200,000 clones, less than 85% of which appear only once. The germline V gene encodes CDR1 SNHLY and CDR2 FYNNEI. CDR3 length: 13 residues. V lost 7 bases and J lost 2, with 11 bases in between. This clonotype was sampled from an elderly woman with active or convalescent COVID-19. The sample comprised peripheral blood. The chain has TRBV2 and TRBJ1-1; the D is unclear. In nucleotides, the CDR3 is TGTGCCAGCATTTTAGATCTTAACACTGAAGCTTTCTTT. Translated, it gives CASILDLNTEAFF.